These T cell receptor beta chains were read from a single sample in a study of blood T cells in healthy people across ages. One entry per CDR3 protein, called by TCRdb with MiXCR from the 5' RACE reads. The sample consists of 800,000 to 950,000 distinct CDR3 sequences, approximately 32% of them appearing once. These records were also assigned to another study, of T cells of mothers and their children.

The sequencing sample was made of blood. All receptors come from a woman aged 40 to 50 in good health. Both conserved end residues are part of each CDR3. A D gene is named only where the DNA matches it firmly. The size field is filled for only some rows; it gives once, few, many or a size class.

>-|TRBV6-1|TRBJ1-1|-
TGTGCCAGCAGTCGGGGAAAGATGAACACTGAAGCTTTCTTT
CASSRGKMNTEAFF
>-|TRBV12-3/TRBV12-4|TRBJ1-5|few
TGTGCCAGCAGCCGAGGGGAGGGGAGTAATCAGCCCCAGCATTTT
CASSRGEGSNQPQHF
>TRBD1|TRBV12-3/TRBV12-4|TRBJ1-5|-
TGTGCCAGCAGTTCCAGGGGGAAGTACCAGCCCCAGCATTTT
CASSSRGKYQPQHF
>TRBD1|TRBV12-3/TRBV12-4|TRBJ1-5|-
TGTGCCAGCAGTTCCCCGGGACAGGGTTATAGCAATCAGCCCCAGCATTTT
CASSSPGQGYSNQPQHF
>-|TRBV7-2|TRBJ2-2|-
TGTGCCAGCAGCTTATTCCGGCAGAACACCGGGGAGCTGTTTTTT
CASSLFRQNTGELFF
>TRBD1|TRBV15|TRBJ1-1|-
TGTGCCACCAGCAGACGAGGACAGGGGGTAGGTGAAGCTTTCTTT
CATSRRGQGVGEAFF
>-|TRBV4-3|TRBJ2-1|few
TGCGCCAGCAGCCAAGATACGTCGGTTAGTGAGCAGTTCTTC
CASSQDTSVSEQFF
>-|TRBV24-1|TRBJ2-1|-
TGTGCCACCAGTGACTTCACCGGAACGTCTGGAAACAATGAGCAGTTCTTC
CATSDFTGTSGNNEQFF
>-|TRBV2|TRBJ1-2|-
TGTGCCAGCAGTGATTCCGGCTTTAATGGCTACACCTTC
CASSDSGFNGYTF
>-|TRBV6-1|TRBJ2-7|many
TGTGCCAGCAGTGAAAGCGTGGAGGTCCACGAGCAGTACTTC
CASSESVEVHEQYF
>-|TRBV7-2|TRBJ2-7|-
TGTGCCAGCGTCGAGCCGGGGGTTCCCCCCTACGAGCAGTACTTC
CASVEPGVPPYEQYF
>-|TRBV5-1|TRBJ1-1|-
TGCGCCAGCAGCTCCCCGGGACACCAAAGCACTGAAGCTTTCTTT
CASSSPGHQSTEAFF
>TRBD1|TRBV28|TRBJ2-5|-
TGTGCCACAGCCCGACAGGGACCAGAGACCCAGTACTTC
CATARQGPETQYF
>-|TRBV7-9|TRBJ1-1|-
TGTGCCAGCAGCCCCCGGACAGCCGTGAACACTGAAGCTTTCTTT
CASSPRTAVNTEAFF
>-|TRBV29-1|TRBJ2-7|many
TGCAGCGTTGTTAGGGGGCGGGGGGCATACGAGCAGTACTTC
CSVVRGRGAYEQYF
>-|TRBV28|TRBJ2-7|many
TGTGCCAGCGTCGCCGGGACATTCCCCTACGAGCAGTACTTC
CASVAGTFPYEQYF
>TRBD1|TRBV25-1|TRBJ1-6|few
TGTGCCAGCAGTGAGTTTGGGGACAGAAATTCACCCCTCCACTTT
CASSEFGDRNSPLHF
>-|TRBV20-1|TRBJ1-1|few
TGCAGTGCTAGAGTCAGAGGGCTTCCTGAAGCTTTCTTT
CSARVRGLPEAFF
>-|TRBV29-1|TRBJ2-5|many
TGCAGCGTTGAGCCACCAGGAGAGACCCAGTACTTC
CSVEPPGETQYF
>-|TRBV5-8|TRBJ2-3|-
TGTGCCAGCAGCTACCAGGCTAGCGTGAGCACAGATACGCAGTATTTT
CASSYQASVSTDTQYF
>-|TRBV7-9|TRBJ2-5|once
TGTGCCAGCAGCCTGGGGGAGAGCTTAAAGGAGACCCAGTACTTC
CASSLGESLKETQYF
>TRBD2|TRBV10-3|TRBJ2-3|many
TGTGCCATCAGTGAGACTAGCGGGGGCACCCGGAGCACAGATACGCAGTATTTT
CAISETSGGTRSTDTQYF
>-|TRBV28|TRBJ1-6|-
TGTGCCGGCAGGCAGACGGGGAGATGGGAAAGCTCCTATAATTCACCCCTCCACTTT
CAGRQTGRWESSYNSPLHF
>-|TRBV20-1|TRBJ2-3|many
TGCAGTGCTCGTTTACTGGGAAGAGATACGCAGTATTTT
CSARLLGRDTQYF
>-|TRBV7-9|TRBJ2-7|many
TGTGCCAGCAGCCTATTAGGGGGGTATTCCTACGAGCAGTACTTC
CASSLLGGYSYEQYF
>-|TRBV7-2|TRBJ2-2|-
TGTGCCAGCAGCTTTTCCCGGGAGCTGTTTTTT
CASSFSRELFF
>-|TRBV9|TRBJ2-7|-
TGTGCCAGCAGCGTAGCCGGGGCAGGGACCTACGAGCAGTACTTC
CASSVAGAGTYEQYF
>-|TRBV27|TRBJ1-4|many
TGTGCCAGCAGCCGCGTCTGGGGTGAAAAACTGTTTTTT
CASSRVWGEKLFF
>-|TRBV7-8|TRBJ1-4|-
TGTGCCAGCAGCTCGGTCAGGGACGGCCGAGCTGAAAAACTGTTTTTT
CASSSVRDGRAEKLFF
>-|TRBV20-1|TRBJ2-1|-
TGCAGTGCTAGAGATCCAACTCACCAATACAATGAGCAGTTCTTC
CSARDPTHQYNEQFF
>-|TRBV20-1|TRBJ2-7|-
TGCAGTGCCTACCTAGTCTACAAGCAGTACTTC
CSAYLVYKQYF
>-|TRBV21-1|TRBJ2-3|-
TGTGCCAGCAGCAAAGAGGGGGATACAGATACGCAGTATTTT
CASSKEGDTDTQYF
>-|TRBV12-3/TRBV12-4|TRBJ1-2|-
TGTGCCAGCAGTAAACTGGGGGGCGACTATGGCTACACCTTC
CASSKLGGDYGYTF
>-|TRBV9|TRBJ2-3|-
TGTGCCAGCAGCGTAGTAGTACTAGCCACAGATACGCAGTATTTT
CASSVVVLATDTQYF
>TRBD1|TRBV20-1|TRBJ1-2|-
TGCAGTGCTAGAGGGGTAGGGGGCCGATATGGCTACACCTTC
CSARGVGGRYGYTF
>TRBD2|TRBV28|TRBJ2-3|-
TGTGCCAGCAGTTCCCCCAGCGGGGCTCGCACAGATACGCAGTATTTT
CASSSPSGARTDTQYF
>-|TRBV7-2|TRBJ2-3|few
TGTGCCAGCAGCCCCGTCGTTAGGGGGGATACGCAGTATTTT
CASSPVVRGDTQYF
>TRBD1|TRBV6-5|TRBJ2-7|many
TGTGCCAGCAGTCTCCACCGGGACAGGGGGAAATACGAGCAGTACTTC
CASSLHRDRGKYEQYF
>-|TRBV28|TRBJ2-3|-
-
CASFAGGSADTRYF
>-|TRBV7-2|TRBJ1-1|few
TGTGCCAGCAGCTTAGCTAGCGGGGCGAACACTGAAGCTTTCTTT
CASSLASGANTEAFF
>-|TRBV29-1|TRBJ2-7|-
TGCAGCGCAGCCATTTGGAAAAAAACTCACTACGAGCAGTACTTC
CSAAIWKKTHYEQYF
>TRBD1|TRBV20-1|TRBJ2-7|many
TGCAGTGCTAAAGACAGGGACTCCTACGAGCAGTACTTC
CSAKDRDSYEQYF
>TRBD1|TRBV20-1|TRBJ2-7|-
TGCAGTGCTAGCCCCGATCCGGGACAGGACTACGAGCAGTACTTC
CSASPDPGQDYEQYF
>TRBD1|TRBV2|TRBJ2-5|-
TGTGCCAGCAGTGGCTTACAGGGGGCCGACGAGCGGTACTTC
CASSGLQGADERYF
>-|TRBV20-1|TRBJ2-7|many
TGCAGTGCTGTTGGGACGGCTAGGTCCTACGAGCAGTACTTC
CSAVGTARSYEQYF
>-|TRBV6-5|TRBJ1-5|-
TGTGCCAGCAGTCAAAGGGGGAGGCAGCCCCAGCATTTT
CASSQRGRQPQHF
>TRBD1|TRBV5-1|TRBJ1-2|-
TGCGCCAGCAGCTTGTCCCAGGGGGTCGGCTACACCTTC
CASSLSQGVGYTF
>-|TRBV29-1|TRBJ2-3|-
TGCAGCGTTGCCTTCAGGGGGGCCACAGATACGCAGTATTTT
CSVAFRGATDTQYF
>TRBD1|TRBV12-3/TRBV12-4|TRBJ1-4|-
TGTGCCAGCAGGCGACAGGGAGTGGGTGAAAAACTGTTTTTT
CASRRQGVGEKLFF
>TRBD1|TRBV5-1|TRBJ2-1|-
TGCGTCAGCAGCTTTACAGGGGACTACAATGAGCAGTTCTTC
CVSSFTGDYNEQFF
>-|TRBV20-1|TRBJ1-5|-
TGCAGTGCTGAGGCAGGACTTAGCAATCAGCCCCAGCATTTT
CSAEAGLSNQPQHF
>TRBD1|TRBV12-3/TRBV12-4|TRBJ1-6|-
TGTGCCAGCACCCACCGGGCCGCCAGGGGGGCACCCCTCCACTTT
CASTHRAARGAPLHF
>TRBD1|TRBV2|TRBJ2-7|few
TGTGCCAGCATCAAGGACAGGGTAGGGGGCGAGCAGTACTTC
CASIKDRVGGEQYF
>-|TRBV20-1|TRBJ2-3|few
TGCAGTGCTAGAGCCGTAGATACGCAGTATTTT
CSARAVDTQYF
>TRBD1|TRBV20-1|TRBJ2-7|many
TGCAGTGCTAGGGCGACGACAGGGGTCGACAACGAGCAGTACTTC
CSARATTGVDNEQYF